The rows below give T cell receptor beta chains drawn from one sample of a study of shared clonotypes between healthy human individuals. Generated by immunoSEQ multiplex PCR, the TCRdb table keeps only in-frame clones and is missing some. The table has 2,100,000 or so clones, about 94% seen once. The sequenced sample consisted of naive CD4+ T cells sorted from blood. Every receptor here comes from a man younger than 35 in good health. CDR3s include the opening cysteine and the closing phenylalanine or tryptophan. D genes are given only for firm matches. For some rows the clone size is stated as once, few or many, or as a class when expanded; others skip it.

clone_size j_call d_call v_call cdr3_nt cdr3_aa
NA TRBJ2-3 NA TRBV11-2 TGTGCCAGCAGCTCGGGACGTATTAGCACAGATACGCAGTATTTT CASSSGRISTDTQYF
NA TRBJ1-3 TRBD1 TRBV5-6 TGTGCCAGCACCGGGACAGCGGCGGGAAACACCATATATTTT CASTGTAAGNTIYF
NA TRBJ1-6 NA TRBV6-1 TGTGCCAGCAGTGAACCACAGGGTTGGGATTCACCCCTCCACTTT CASSEPQGWDSPLHF
NA TRBJ2-4 NA TRBV4-1 TGCGCCAGCTCCGCAGGTGACCTCAAAAACATTCAGTACTTC CASSAGDLKNIQYF
NA TRBJ2-1 NA TRBV28 TGTGCCACGGGACCTCAGTTCTTC CATGPQFF
NA TRBJ1-4 NA TRBV5-6 TGTGCCAGCAGCCTGCAGACAGGCAAAAATGAAAAACTGTTTTTT CASSLQTGKNEKLFF
once TRBJ1-6 NA TRBV19 TGTGCCAGTAGTATAGGGATCGGGTTAATTAATTCACCCCTCCACTTT CASSIGIGLINSPLHF
NA TRBJ1-1 NA TRBV25-1 TGTGCCAGCAGTGAGGTGTTAGGTGAAGCTTTCTTT CASSEVLGEAFF
NA TRBJ2-5 NA TRBV18 TGTGCCAGCTCACCGCCTTCCGGGACCCCTGGTCAAGAGACCCAGTACTTC CASSPPSGTPGQETQYF
NA TRBJ2-7 TRBD2 TRBV5-1 TGCGCCAGCAGCTTGGGTTCTAGCGGGCCAACCTACGAGCAGTACTTC CASSLGSSGPTYEQYF
NA TRBJ2-1 NA TRBV4-3 TGCGCCAGCAGCCAAGCCACGACATGGGTTACCTACAATGAGCAGTTCTTC CASSQATTWVTYNEQFF
NA TRBJ1-4 NA TRBV29-1 TGCAGCGTTGAAGATATGAGGCAGCGACCTAATGAAAAACTGTTTTTT CSVEDMRQRPNEKLFF
NA TRBJ1-1 NA TRBV7-2 TGTGCCAGCAGCTTAGGGCGTTCGAACACTGAAGCTTTCTTT CASSLGRSNTEAFF
few TRBJ1-5 NA TRBV4-1 TGCGCCAGCAGCCAAGATCGGGTTCAGCCCCAGCATTTT CASSQDRVQPQHF
NA TRBJ1-2 NA TRBV30 TGTGCCTGGAGTGTACTTCAGACTCGGGGCTATGGCTACACCTTC CAWSVLQTRGYGYTF
NA TRBJ2-7 TRBD2 TRBV5-6 TGTGCCAGCAGCGGGAGGCGGGGGGCGGCCTACGAGCAGTACTTC CASSGRRGAAYEQYF
NA TRBJ2-2 NA TRBV6-4 TGTGCCAGCAGTGCCTCACTTACCGGGGAGCTGTTTTTT CASSASLTGELFF
few TRBJ1-1 TRBD1 TRBV6-5 TGTGCCAGCAGTTGGGACAGGAACACTGAAGCTTTCTTT CASSWDRNTEAFF
NA TRBJ2-6 NA TRBV28 TGTGCCAGCAGTCCCGCCGGACAGTCGAGGGCCAACGTCCTGACTTTC CASSPAGQSRANVLTF
NA TRBJ2-7 NA TRBV15 TGTGCCACCAGCAGAGTTGCTAGCAGTTACGAGCAGTACTTC CATSRVASSYEQYF
once TRBJ2-2 NA TRBV7-9 TGTGCCAGCAGCTTACGGCCTAACACCGGGGAGCTGTTTTTT CASSLRPNTGELFF
NA TRBJ1-2 TRBD1 TRBV6-5 TGTGCCAGCAGTATGGCCGGGACAGTCTATGGCTACACCTTC CASSMAGTVYGYTF
once TRBJ1-6 TRBD1 TRBV5-1 TGCGCCAGCAGCACCGGACAGGGGGCAGGTTTTTCCTATAATTCACCCCTCCACTTT CASSTGQGAGFSYNSPLHF
once TRBJ1-4 NA TRBV5-1 TGCGCCAGCAGCTTGCTGGGAGGGCTTGCAACTAATGAAAAACTGTTTTTT CASSLLGGLATNEKLFF